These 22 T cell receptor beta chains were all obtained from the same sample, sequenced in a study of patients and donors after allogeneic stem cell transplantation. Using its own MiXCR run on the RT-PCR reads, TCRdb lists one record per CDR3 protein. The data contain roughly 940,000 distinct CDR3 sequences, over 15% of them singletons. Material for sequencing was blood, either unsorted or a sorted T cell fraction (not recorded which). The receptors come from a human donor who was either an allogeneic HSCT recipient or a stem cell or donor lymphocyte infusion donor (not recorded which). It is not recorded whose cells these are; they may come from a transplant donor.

CDR3 sequence: CASSLPKGGGTGELFF. CDR3 nucleotides: TGTGCCAGCAGCTTACCAAAGGGGGGCGGCACCGGGGAGCTGTTTTTT. The J gene is TRBJ2-2, the V gene TRBV7-9; D possibly uses TRBD1 or TRBD2 (6 bases each). The ends were cut back, 2 bases at V and 4 bases at J, with 14 bases in the middle. This CDR3 contains 16 residues. The germline V gene encodes CDR1 SEHNR and CDR2 FQNEAQ (reference sequence).

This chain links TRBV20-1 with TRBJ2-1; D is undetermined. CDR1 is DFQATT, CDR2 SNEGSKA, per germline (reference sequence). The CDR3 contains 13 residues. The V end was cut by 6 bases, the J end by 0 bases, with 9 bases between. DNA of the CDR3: TGCAGTGCCCCTAAGAGCTCCTACAATGAGCAGTTCTTC. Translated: CSAPKSSYNEQFF.

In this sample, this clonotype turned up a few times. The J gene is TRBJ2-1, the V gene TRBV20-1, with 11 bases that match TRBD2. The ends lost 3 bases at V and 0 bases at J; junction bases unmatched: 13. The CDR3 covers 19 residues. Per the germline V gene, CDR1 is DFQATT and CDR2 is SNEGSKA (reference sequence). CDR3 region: CSARVGLAGGRSSYNEQFF. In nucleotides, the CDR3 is TGCAGTGCTAGGGTGGGGCTAGCGGGGGGTCGAAGCTCCTACAATGAGCAGTTCTTC.

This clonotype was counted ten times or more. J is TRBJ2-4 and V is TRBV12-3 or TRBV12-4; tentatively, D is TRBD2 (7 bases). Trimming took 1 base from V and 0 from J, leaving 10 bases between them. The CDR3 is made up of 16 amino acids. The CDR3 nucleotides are TGTGCCAGCAGTTTAGGGGGGGGGCTAGCCAAAAACATTCAGTACTTC. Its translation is CASSLGGGLAKNIQYF.

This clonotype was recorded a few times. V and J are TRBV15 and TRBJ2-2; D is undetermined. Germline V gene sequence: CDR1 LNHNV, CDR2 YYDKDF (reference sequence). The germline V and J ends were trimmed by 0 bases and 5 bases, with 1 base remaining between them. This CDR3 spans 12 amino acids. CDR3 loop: CATSRETGELFF. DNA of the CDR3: TGTGCCACCAGCAGAGAAACCGGGGAGCTGTTTTTT.

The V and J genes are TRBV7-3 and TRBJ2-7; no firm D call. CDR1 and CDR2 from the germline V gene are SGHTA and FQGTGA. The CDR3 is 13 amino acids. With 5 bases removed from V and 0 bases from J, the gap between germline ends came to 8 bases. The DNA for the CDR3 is TGTGCCAGCAGCCACGGTCGCTCCTACGAGCAGTACTTC. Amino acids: CASSHGRSYEQYF.

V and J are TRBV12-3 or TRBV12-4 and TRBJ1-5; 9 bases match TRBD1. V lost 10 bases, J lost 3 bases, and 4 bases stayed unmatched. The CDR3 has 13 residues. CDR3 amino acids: CATRQGDNQPQHF. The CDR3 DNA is TGTGCCACAAGACAGGGGGACAATCAGCCCCAGCATTTT.

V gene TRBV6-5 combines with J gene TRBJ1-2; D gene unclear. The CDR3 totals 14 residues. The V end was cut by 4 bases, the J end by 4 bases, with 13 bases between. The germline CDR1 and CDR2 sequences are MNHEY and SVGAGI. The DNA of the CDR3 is TGTGCCAGCAGTTTTCCGGACGTGCCCTATGGCTACACCTTC. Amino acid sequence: CASSFPDVPYGYTF.

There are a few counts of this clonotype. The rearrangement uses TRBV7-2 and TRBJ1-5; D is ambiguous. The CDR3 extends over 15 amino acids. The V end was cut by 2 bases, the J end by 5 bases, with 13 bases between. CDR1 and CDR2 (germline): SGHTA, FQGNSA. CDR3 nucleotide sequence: TGTGCCAGCAGCTTAAGTGGGCAGACCTATCAGCCCCAGCATTTT. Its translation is CASSLSGQTYQPQHF.

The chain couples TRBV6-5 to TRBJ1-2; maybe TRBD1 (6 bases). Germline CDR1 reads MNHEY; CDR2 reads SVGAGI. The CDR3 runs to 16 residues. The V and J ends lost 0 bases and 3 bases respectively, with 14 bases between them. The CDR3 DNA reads TGTGCCAGCAGTTACTCGGTGCGGGGGGCTGACTATGGCTACACCTTC. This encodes CASSYSVRGADYGYTF.

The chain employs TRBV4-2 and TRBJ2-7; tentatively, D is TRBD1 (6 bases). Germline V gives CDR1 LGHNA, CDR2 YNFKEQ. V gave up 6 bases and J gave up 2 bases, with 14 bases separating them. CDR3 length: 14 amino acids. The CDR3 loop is CASRKYRVTYEQYF. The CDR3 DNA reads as TGTGCCAGCAGAAAATACAGGGTCACCTACGAGCAGTACTTC.

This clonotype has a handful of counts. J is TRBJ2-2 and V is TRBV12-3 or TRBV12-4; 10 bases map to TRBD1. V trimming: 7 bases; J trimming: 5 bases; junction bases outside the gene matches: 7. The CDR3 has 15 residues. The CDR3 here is CASIAGTGVTGELFF. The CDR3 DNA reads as TGTGCCAGCATCGCCGGGACAGGGGTAACCGGGGAGCTGTTTTTT.

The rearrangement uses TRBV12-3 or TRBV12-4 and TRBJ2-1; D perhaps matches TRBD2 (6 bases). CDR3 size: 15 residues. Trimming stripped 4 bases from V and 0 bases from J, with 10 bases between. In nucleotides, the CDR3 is TGTGCCAGCAGTTGGGGGGACCTCTCCTACAATGAGCAGTTCTTC. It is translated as CASSWGDLSYNEQFF.

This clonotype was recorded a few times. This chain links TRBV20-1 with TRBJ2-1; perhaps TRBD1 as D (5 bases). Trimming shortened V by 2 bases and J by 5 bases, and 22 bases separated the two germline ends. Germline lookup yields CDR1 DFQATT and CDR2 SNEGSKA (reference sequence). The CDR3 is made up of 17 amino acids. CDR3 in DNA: TGCAGTGCTAGAAGGCGGTTTTGGGCTAGGGGCAACAATGAGCAGTTCTTC. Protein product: CSARRRFWARGNNEQFF.

The CDR3 is CASSQDERDSPLHF. DNA for the CDR3: TGCGCCAGCAGCCAAGATGAGCGGGATTCACCCCTCCACTTT. The rearrangement uses TRBV4-3 and TRBJ1-6; D gene unclear. Germline CDR1 and CDR2: LGHNA and YSLEER. CDR3 length: 14 amino acids. V lost 0 bases to trimming and J lost 8 bases, with 8 bases between them.

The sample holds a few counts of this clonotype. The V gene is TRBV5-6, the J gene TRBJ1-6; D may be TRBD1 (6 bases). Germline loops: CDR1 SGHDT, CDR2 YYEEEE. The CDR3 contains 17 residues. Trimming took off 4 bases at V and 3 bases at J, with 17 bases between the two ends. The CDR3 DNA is TGTGCCAGCAGCCCTGGGGGGCCGGGTGACTATAATTCACCCCTCCACTTT. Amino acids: CASSPGGPGDYNSPLHF.

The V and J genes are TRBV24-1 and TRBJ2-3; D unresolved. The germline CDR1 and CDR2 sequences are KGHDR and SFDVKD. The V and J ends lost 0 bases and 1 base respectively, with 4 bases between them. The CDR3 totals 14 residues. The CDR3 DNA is TGTGCCACCAGTGATTTGGGGGGCACAGATACGCAGTATTTT. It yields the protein CATSDLGGTDTQYF.

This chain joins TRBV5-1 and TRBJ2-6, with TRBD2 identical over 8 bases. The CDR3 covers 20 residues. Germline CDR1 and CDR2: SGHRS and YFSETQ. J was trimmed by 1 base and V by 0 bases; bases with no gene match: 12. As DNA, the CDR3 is TGCGCCAGCAGCTTGGTAGGTGCGGGAGGCCTTAGATCTGGGGCCAACGTCCTGACTTTC. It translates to CASSLVGAGGLRSGANVLTF. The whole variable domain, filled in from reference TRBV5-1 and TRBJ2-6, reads KAGVTQTPRYLIKTRGQQVTLSCSPISGHRSVSWYQQTPGQGLQFLFEYFSETQRNKGNFPGRFSGRQFSNSRSEMNVSTLELGDSALYLCASSLVGAGGLRSGANVLTFGAGSRLTVL.

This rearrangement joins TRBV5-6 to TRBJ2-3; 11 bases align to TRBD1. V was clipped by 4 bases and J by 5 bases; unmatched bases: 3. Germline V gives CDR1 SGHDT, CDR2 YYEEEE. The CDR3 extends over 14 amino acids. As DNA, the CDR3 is TGTGCCAGCAGCACGGGACAGGGGGGAGATACGCAGTATTTT. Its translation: CASSTGQGGDTQYF.

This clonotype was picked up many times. The chain's CDR3 is CASSAPPGYNEQFF. Here the CDR3 DNA reads TGCGCCAGCAGCGCCCCCCCGGGATACAATGAGCAGTTCTTC. The V gene is TRBV5-1, the J gene TRBJ2-1, with D maybe TRBD2 (5 bases). Trimming removed 4 bases from V and 4 bases from J, with 12 bases in between. Germline CDR1 SGHRS, CDR2 YFSETQ. This CDR3 has 14 amino acids.

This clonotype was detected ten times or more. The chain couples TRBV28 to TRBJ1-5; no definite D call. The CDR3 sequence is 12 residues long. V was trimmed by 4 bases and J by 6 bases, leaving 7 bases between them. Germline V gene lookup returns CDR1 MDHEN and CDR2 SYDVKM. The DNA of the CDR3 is TGTGCCAGCAGTTCGTTAGGTCAGCCCCAGCATTTT. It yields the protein CASSSLGQPQHF.

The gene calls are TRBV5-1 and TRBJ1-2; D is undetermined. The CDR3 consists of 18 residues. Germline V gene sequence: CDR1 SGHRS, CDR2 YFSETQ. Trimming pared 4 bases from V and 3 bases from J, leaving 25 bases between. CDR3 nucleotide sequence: TGCGCCAGCAGCCCCGTTCCCCCCCAGTTCGTGACGGACTATGGCTACACCTTC. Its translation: CASSPVPPQFVTDYGYTF. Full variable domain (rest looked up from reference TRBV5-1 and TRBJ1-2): KAGVTQTPRYLIKTRGQQVTLSCSPISGHRSVSWYQQTPGQGLQFLFEYFSETQRNKGNFPGRFSGRQFSNSRSEMNVSTLELGDSALYLCASSPVPPQFVTDYGYTFGSGTRLTVV.